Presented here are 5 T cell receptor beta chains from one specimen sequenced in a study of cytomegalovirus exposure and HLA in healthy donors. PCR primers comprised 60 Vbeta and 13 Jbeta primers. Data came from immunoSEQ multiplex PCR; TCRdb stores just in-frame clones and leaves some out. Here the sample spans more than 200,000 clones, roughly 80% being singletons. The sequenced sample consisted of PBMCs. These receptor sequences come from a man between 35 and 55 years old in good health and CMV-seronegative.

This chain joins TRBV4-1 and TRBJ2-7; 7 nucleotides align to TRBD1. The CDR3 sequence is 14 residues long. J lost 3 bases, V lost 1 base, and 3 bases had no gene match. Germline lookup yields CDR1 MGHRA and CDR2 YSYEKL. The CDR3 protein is CASSQGQGFYEQYF. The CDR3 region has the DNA TGCGCCAGCAGCCAAGGACAGGGTTTCTACGAGCAGTACTTC.

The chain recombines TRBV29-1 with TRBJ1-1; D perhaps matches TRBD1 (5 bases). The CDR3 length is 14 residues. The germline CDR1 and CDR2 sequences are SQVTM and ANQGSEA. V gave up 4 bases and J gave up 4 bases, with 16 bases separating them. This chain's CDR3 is CSVVVTVRRTEAFF. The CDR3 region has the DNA TGCAGCGTTGTTGTGACAGTTCGTCGCACTGAAGCTTTCTTT.

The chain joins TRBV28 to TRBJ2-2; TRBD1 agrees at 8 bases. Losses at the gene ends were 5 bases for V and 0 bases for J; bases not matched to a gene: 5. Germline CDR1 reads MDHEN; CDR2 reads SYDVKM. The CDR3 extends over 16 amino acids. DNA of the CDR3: TGTGCCAGCAGTCCTCCGGACAGGGCGAACACCGGGGAGCTGTTTTTT. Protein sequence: CASSPPDRANTGELFF.

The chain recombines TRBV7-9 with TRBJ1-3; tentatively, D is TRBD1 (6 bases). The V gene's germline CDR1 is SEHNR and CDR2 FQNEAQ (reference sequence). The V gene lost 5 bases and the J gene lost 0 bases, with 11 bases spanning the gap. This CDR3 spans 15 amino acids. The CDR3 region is CASSQDRPSGNTIYF. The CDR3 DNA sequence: TGTGCCAGCAGCCAGGACAGACCCTCTGGAAACACCATATATTTT.

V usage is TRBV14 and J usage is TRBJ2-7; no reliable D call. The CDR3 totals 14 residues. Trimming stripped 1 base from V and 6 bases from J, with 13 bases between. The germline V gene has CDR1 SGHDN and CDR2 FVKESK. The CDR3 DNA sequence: TGTGCCAGCAGCCAAGCACGAGGCGCGACCGAGCAGTACTTC. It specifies CASSQARGATEQYF.